What follows are 23 T cell receptor beta chains derived from one specimen sequenced in a study of human T cells and chemical hapten exposure. Time point described: pre-sensitization, week 0. The treatment: therapeutic diphenylcyclopropenone sensitization with weekly scalp DPC. From the RACE reads, TCRdb called clonotypes with MiXCR, one entry per CDR3 protein. The repertoire consists of tens of thousands of distinct CDR3 sequences, with about 10% occurring once and the leading ten covering approximately 4.7%. The specimen was whole blood, collected in connection with sensitization to the hapten diphenylcyclopropenone (DPC). The receptors here all came from a woman aged 50 to 60 with alopecia areata. Some clones in this sample may be carry-over from other donors' samples.

This clonotype was observed a single time. The J gene is TRBJ1-5, the V gene TRBV27; 7 bases align to TRBD1. Per the germline V gene, CDR1 is MNHEY and CDR2 is SMNVEV (reference sequence). V was clipped by 5 bases and J by 0 bases; unmatched bases: 10. The CDR3 is 17 residues long. The CDR3 DNA sequence: TGTGCCAGCAGTACTCGACAGGGAGTTATTAGCAATCAGCCCCAGCATTTT. This gives the protein CASSTRQGVISNQPQHF.

The CDR3 reads CASTYGNTEAFF. In nucleotides, the CDR3 is TGTGCCAGCACCTACGGGAACACTGAAGCTTTCTTT. The chain uses TRBV7-2 and TRBJ1-1, with D unresolved. V was cut by 7 bases and J by 1 base, with 7 bases left in between. Germline V gene data show CDR1 as SGHTA and CDR2 as FQGNSA. The CDR3 consists of 12 residues.

V gene TRBV29-1 combines with J gene TRBJ2-2; 7 bases agree with TRBD1. V was pared by 6 bases and J by 6 bases, with 10 bases of the junction left unmatched. The CDR3 is 14 residues long. The germline gives CDR1 SQVTM, CDR2 ANQGSEA. CDR3: CSVVDRVKAGELFF. The CDR3 nucleotides read TGCAGCGTCGTAGACAGGGTCAAGGCCGGGGAGCTGTTTTTT.

The chain is built from TRBV3-1 and TRBJ1-4; no firm D call. The germline V gene has CDR1 LGHDT and CDR2 YNNKEL (reference sequence). Trimming cost V 4 bases and J 8 bases, with 8 bases left between them. The CDR3 sequence is 12 residues long. CDR3 amino acids: CASSRTDEKLFF. As DNA, the CDR3 is TGTGCCAGCAGCCGCACGGACGAAAAACTGTTTTTT.

This clonotype is a singleton in its sample. As DNA, the CDR3 is TGTGCCAGCACGGGCAGGGGCACCGGGGAGCTGTTTTTT. This translates into CASTGRGTGELFF. This chain joins TRBV6-1 and TRBJ2-2, with D possibly TRBD1 on 6 matching bases. CDR3 length: 13 amino acids. Per the germline V gene, CDR1 is MNHNS and CDR2 is SASEGT. Trimming stripped 7 bases from V and 4 bases from J, with 10 bases between.

This clonotype was seen repeatedly, ten times or more. The chain has TRBV6-5 and TRBJ2-7; 9 bases match TRBD1. The CDR3 runs to 15 residues. Germline trimming cut 4 bases from V and 2 bases from J; bases unmatched to any gene: 6. CDR1 and CDR2 from the germline V gene are MNHEY and SVGAGI. The CDR3 loop is CASSSLGQGTYEQYF. In DNA form, the CDR3 reads TGTGCCAGCAGTTCTCTGGGACAGGGAACCTACGAGCAGTACTTC.

The table lists this clonotype with many counts. V usage is TRBV27 and J usage is TRBJ2-7, with D hard to call. V dropped 0 bases and J dropped 2 bases, with 5 bases sitting between them. The CDR3 covers 13 residues. Germline CDR1 MNHEY, CDR2 SMNVEV (reference sequence). The CDR3 protein is CASSLSKAYEQYF. As DNA, the CDR3 is TGTGCCAGCAGTTTATCGAAGGCCTACGAGCAGTACTTC.

This clonotype turned up a few times. The rearrangement uses TRBV30 and TRBJ2-1; D ambiguous. Trimming stripped 1 base from V and 4 bases from J, with 8 bases between. CDR3 length: 13 residues. Per the germline V gene, CDR1 is GTSNPN and CDR2 is SVGIG (reference sequence). CDR3 sequence reads: CAWSGISYNEQFF. CDR3 coding DNA: TGTGCCTGGAGTGGGATATCATACAATGAGCAGTTCTTC.

This rearrangement joins TRBV7-8 to TRBJ1-6; 7 bases map to TRBD1. This CDR3 is 14 amino acids long. CDR1 SGHVS and CDR2 FQNEAQ come from the germline V gene. Trimming cost V 3 bases and J 10 bases; bases outside gene matches: 6. DNA of the CDR3: TGTGCCAGCAGCTTTACAGGGGAGGAGTCACCCCTCCACTTT. Translating gives CASSFTGEESPLHF.

The table lists this clonotype with many counts. V usage is TRBV27 and J usage is TRBJ2-5; 10 bases fit TRBD1. There are 19 residues in the CDR3. V was pared by 5 bases and J by 7 bases, with 22 bases of the junction left unmatched. Germline CDR1 and CDR2: MNHEY and SMNVEV (reference sequence). The CDR3 region has the DNA TGTGCCAGCAGTCCATCGACAGGGGGCGCTTCGATCGGTTGGTGGACCCAGTACTTC. Protein product: CASSPSTGGASIGWWTQYF.

This clonotype was picked up many times. This sequence joins TRBV7-2 and TRBJ2-1; 13 bases line up with TRBD2. The CDR3 extends over 15 amino acids. Germline-derived CDR1 and CDR2 are SGHTA and FQGNSA. V was clipped by 6 bases and J by 2 bases; unmatched bases: 1. The CDR3 DNA reads as TGTGCCAGCAGGGGGACTAGCGGGGCCTACAATGAGCAGTTCTTC. Protein: CASRGTSGAYNEQFF. Based on the CDR3 plus reference TRBV7-2 and TRBJ2-1, the full variable domain is GAGVSQSPSNKVTEKGKDVELRCDPISGHTALYWYRQSLGQGLEFLIYFQGNSAPDKSGLPSDRFSAERTGGSVSTLTIQRTQQEDSAVYLCASRGTSGAYNEQFFGPGTRLTVL.

This clonotype was counted only a few times. V gene TRBV4-3 combines with J gene TRBJ2-7, with 11 nucleotides matching TRBD1. V gave up 1 base and J gave up 4 bases; unmatched junction bases: 3. The CDR3 has 15 amino acids. Germline assignment: CDR1 LGHNA and CDR2 YSLEER. The CDR3 spells CASSQAGTGGYEQYF. The CDR3 nucleotides read TGCGCCAGCAGCCAAGCAGGGACAGGGGGTTACGAGCAGTACTTC.

The rearrangement links TRBV18 to TRBJ2-7, with no clear D. V lost 3 bases and J 7 bases, leaving 10 bases between the germline ends. The CDR3 is 12 residues long. The germline V gene has CDR1 KGHSH and CDR2 LQKENI. DNA for the CDR3: TGTGCCAGCTCACCGCCCTTAGGTGAGCAGTACTTC. Protein sequence: CASSPPLGEQYF.

In this sample, this clonotype turned up a few times. The rearrangement joins TRBV3-1 to TRBJ2-1, with TRBD1 identical over 8 bases. Trimming took 5 bases from V and 6 from J; bases not matched to a gene: 9. The V gene's germline CDR1 is LGHDT and CDR2 YNNKEL (reference sequence). The CDR3 is 15 amino acids. The CDR3 DNA reads TGTGCCAGCAGCGCCCGACAGGGGTCTGGCAATGAGCAGTTCTTC. This translates into CASSARQGSGNEQFF.

This clonotype came up a few times. V gene TRBV6-6 combines with J gene TRBJ1-5, with 9 bases that match TRBD1. V shed 5 bases and J 5 bases; nucleotides not matched to a gene: 7. Germline assignment: CDR1 MNHNY and CDR2 SVGAGI (reference sequence). This CDR3 is 15 amino acids long. The chain's CDR3 is CASSTRQGVDQPQHF. The CDR3 DNA is TGTGCCAGCAGTACCCGACAGGGGGTGGATCAGCCCCAGCATTTT.

The V call is TRBV20-1, the J call TRBJ2-1; no definite D call. The V end lost 0 bases, the J end lost 0 bases, and 15 bases lay between the germline ends. CDR1 is DFQATT, CDR2 SNEGSKA, per germline (reference sequence). The CDR3 spans 17 residues. The CDR3 DNA reads as TGCAGTGCTAGAGATCGAATACTACCCATCTCCTACAATGAGCAGTTCTTC. Translated, it gives CSARDRILPISYNEQFF.

This clonotype was picked up a small number of times. The genes are TRBV29-1 and TRBJ1-1; tentative D call: TRBD1 (5 bases). Germline V gene lookup returns CDR1 SQVTM and CDR2 ANQGSEA. The CDR3 has 12 residues. The ends were cut back, 7 bases at V and 0 bases at J, with 9 bases in the middle. The CDR3 DNA sequence: TGCAGCGCCGGACACTTGAACACTGAAGCTTTCTTT. Protein product: CSAGHLNTEAFF. The whole variable domain, remainder taken from reference TRBV29-1 and TRBJ1-1, is SAVISQKPSRDICQRGTSLTIQCQVDSQVTMMFWYRQQPGQSLTLIATANQGSEATYESGFVIDKFPISRPNLTFSTLTVSNMSPEDSSIYLCSAGHLNTEAFFGQGTRLTVV.

This clonotype has ten or more counts. The rearrangement links TRBV11-2 to TRBJ1-2; weak D call: TRBD1 (6 bases). V lost 6 bases, J lost 5 bases, and 13 bases lay in between. CDR1 and CDR2 from the germline V gene are SGHAT and FQNNGV. The CDR3 totals 13 residues. The CDR3 protein is CASSQGGSYGYTF. CDR3 in DNA: TGTGCCAGCAGTCAAGGGGGGTCTTATGGCTACACCTTC.

This clonotype was counted many times. The chain carries TRBV7-9 and TRBJ1-5; TRBD1 might be the D (5 bases). Germline CDR1 and CDR2: SEHNR and FQNEAQ (reference sequence). The CDR3 runs 13 residues. The V end lost 0 bases, the J end lost 7 bases, and 7 bases lay between the germline ends. CDR3 nucleotide sequence: TGTGCCAGCAGCTTAGCCGGGGACCAGCCCCAGCATTTT. Its protein product is CASSLAGDQPQHF.

The table lists this clonotype with many counts. The chain is built from TRBV12-3 or TRBV12-4 and TRBJ2-1; TRBD2 agrees at 7 bases. With V trimmed by 4 bases and J by 9 bases, 18 bases remained unmatched. The CDR3 contains 17 residues. The CDR3 bases are TGTGCCAGCAGTTCCTTGCTGCGGGCGGGAGTTGTCCCTGAGCAGTTCTTC. Residues: CASSSLLRAGVVPEQFF.

This sequence joins TRBV7-2 and TRBJ1-5; D uncertain. Germline V gives CDR1 SGHTA, CDR2 FQGNSA. The CDR3 totals 13 residues. V was cut by 5 bases and J by 9 bases, with 14 bases left in between. The chain's CDR3 is CASSTRTSRPQHF. The CDR3, as DNA: TGTGCCAGCAGCACGAGGACCTCCCGGCCCCAGCATTTT.

This clonotype was seen ten or more times. V is TRBV5-1 and J is TRBJ2-1; 8 bases map to TRBD2. The germline V gene has CDR1 SGHRS and CDR2 YFSETQ. CDR3 length: 19 amino acids. V lost 2 bases, J lost 7 bases, and 20 bases stayed unmatched. The CDR3 DNA reads TGCGCCAGCAGCTTTAATTATCAACGACTAGCGTCGAAACGGAATGAGCAGTTCTTC. This sequence encodes CASSFNYQRLASKRNEQFF.

This clonotype came up many times. The genes are TRBV4-3 and TRBJ2-7; 7 nucleotides align to TRBD1. Per the germline V gene, CDR1 is LGHNA and CDR2 is YSLEER. The CDR3 covers 15 residues. Trimming took 4 bases from V and 3 from J; bases not matched to a gene: 9. This CDR3 is CASSLWTGRLYEQYF. CDR3 nucleotides: TGCGCCAGCAGCCTTTGGACAGGCCGACTCTACGAGCAGTACTTC.